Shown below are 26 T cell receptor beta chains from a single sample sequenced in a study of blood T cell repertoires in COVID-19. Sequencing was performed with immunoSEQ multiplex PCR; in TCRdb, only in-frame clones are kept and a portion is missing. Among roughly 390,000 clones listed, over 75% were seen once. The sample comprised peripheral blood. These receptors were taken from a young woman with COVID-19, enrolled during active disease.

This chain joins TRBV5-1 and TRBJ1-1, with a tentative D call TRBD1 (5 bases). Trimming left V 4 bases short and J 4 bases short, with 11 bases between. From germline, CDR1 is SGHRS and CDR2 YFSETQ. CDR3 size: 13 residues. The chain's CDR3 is CASSLQTATEAFF. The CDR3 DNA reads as TGCGCCAGCAGCCTTCAGACAGCCACTGAAGCTTTCTTT.

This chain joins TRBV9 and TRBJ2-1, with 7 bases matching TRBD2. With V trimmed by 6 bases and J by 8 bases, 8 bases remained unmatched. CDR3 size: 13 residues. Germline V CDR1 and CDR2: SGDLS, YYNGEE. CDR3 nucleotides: TGTGCCAGCAACCCGGGGGAGGGCGATGAGCAGTTCTTC. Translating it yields CASNPGEGDEQFF.

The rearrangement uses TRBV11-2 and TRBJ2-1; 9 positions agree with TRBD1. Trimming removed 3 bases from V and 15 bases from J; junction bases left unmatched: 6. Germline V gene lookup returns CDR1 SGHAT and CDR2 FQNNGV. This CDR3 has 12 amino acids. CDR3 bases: TGTGCCAGCAGCTTCCCCGGGACAGGGCCGTTCTTC. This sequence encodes CASSFPGTGPFF.

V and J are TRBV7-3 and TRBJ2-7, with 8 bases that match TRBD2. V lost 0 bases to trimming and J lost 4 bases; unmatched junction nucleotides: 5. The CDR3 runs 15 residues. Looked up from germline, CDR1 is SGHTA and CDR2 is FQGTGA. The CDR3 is CASSLTRGLAYEQYF. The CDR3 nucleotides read TGTGCCAGCAGCTTAACCAGAGGACTAGCATACGAGCAGTACTTC.

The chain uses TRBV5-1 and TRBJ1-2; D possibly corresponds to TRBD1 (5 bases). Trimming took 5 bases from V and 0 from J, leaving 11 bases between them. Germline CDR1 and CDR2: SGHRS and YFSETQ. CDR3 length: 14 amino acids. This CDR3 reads CASRPSGANYGYTF. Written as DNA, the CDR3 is TGCGCCAGCAGGCCCTCGGGGGCTAACTATGGCTACACCTTC. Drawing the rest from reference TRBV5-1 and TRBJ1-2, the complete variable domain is KAGVTQTPRYLIKTRGQQVTLSCSPISGHRSVSWYQQTPGQGLQFLFEYFSETQRNKGNFPGRFSGRQFSNSRSEMNVSTLELGDSALYLCASRPSGANYGYTFGSGTRLTVV.

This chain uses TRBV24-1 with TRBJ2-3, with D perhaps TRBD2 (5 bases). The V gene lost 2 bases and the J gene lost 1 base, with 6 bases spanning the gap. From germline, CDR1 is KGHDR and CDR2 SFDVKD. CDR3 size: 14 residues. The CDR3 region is CATSDSRGTDTQYF. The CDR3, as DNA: TGTGCCACCAGTGATTCGCGGGGCACAGATACGCAGTATTTT.

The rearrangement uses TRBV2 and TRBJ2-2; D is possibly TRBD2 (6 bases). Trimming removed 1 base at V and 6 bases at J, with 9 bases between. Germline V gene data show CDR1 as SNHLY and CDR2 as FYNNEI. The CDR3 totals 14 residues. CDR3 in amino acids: CASSEVLAAGELFF. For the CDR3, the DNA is TGTGCCAGCAGTGAAGTACTAGCAGCCGGGGAGCTGTTTTTT.

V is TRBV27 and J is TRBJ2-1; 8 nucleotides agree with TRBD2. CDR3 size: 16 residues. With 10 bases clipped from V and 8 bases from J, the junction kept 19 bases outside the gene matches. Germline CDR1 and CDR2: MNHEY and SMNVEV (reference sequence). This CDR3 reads CATLGSGRISLYEQFF. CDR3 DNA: TGTGCCACCCTCGGGAGCGGGAGAATCTCCTTATATGAGCAGTTCTTC.

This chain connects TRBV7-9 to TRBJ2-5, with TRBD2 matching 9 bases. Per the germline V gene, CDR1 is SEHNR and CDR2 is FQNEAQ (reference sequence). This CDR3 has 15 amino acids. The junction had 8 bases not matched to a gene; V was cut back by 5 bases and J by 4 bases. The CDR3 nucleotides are TGTGCCAGCAGCGCTGAAGCGGGAGGCGGAGAGACCCAGTACTTC. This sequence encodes CASSAEAGGGETQYF.

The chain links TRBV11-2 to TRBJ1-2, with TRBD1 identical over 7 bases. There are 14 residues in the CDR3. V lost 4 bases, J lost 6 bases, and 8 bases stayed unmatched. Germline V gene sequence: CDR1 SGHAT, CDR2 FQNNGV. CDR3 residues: CASSSRQGFDGYTF. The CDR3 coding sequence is TGTGCCAGCAGCTCGAGACAGGGTTTCGATGGCTACACCTTC.

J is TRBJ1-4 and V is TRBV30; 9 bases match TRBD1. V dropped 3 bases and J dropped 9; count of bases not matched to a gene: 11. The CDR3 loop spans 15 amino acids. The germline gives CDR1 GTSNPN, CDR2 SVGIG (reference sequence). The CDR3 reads CAWRTGRDRVKKLFF. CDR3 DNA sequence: TGTGCCTGGAGGACGGGTCGGGACAGGGTTAAAAAACTGTTTTTT.

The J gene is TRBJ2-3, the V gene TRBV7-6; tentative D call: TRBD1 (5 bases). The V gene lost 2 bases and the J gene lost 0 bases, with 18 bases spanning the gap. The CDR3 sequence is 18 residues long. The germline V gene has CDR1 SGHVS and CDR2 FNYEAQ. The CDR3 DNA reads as TGTGCCAGCAGCTTACGGTCAGGAAGGGGTATTAGCACAGATACGCAGTATTTT. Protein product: CASSLRSGRGISTDTQYF.

The CDR3 sequence is CASSLGAGLGEQYF. DNA for the CDR3: TGTGCCAGCAGTTTGGGGGCCGGGTTAGGGGAGCAGTACTTC. V gene TRBV27 combines with J gene TRBJ2-7; the D gene is possibly TRBD1 (6 bases). The germline CDR1 and CDR2 sequences are MNHEY and SMNVEV (reference sequence). Trimming took off 3 bases at V and 7 bases at J, with 16 bases between the two ends. This CDR3 has 14 residues.

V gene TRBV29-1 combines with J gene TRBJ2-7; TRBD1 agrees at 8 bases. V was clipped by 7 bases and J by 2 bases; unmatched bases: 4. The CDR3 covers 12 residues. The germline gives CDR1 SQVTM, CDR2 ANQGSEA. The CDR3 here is CSARTGTYEQYF. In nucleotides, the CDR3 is TGCAGCGCCAGGACAGGGACCTACGAGCAGTACTTC.

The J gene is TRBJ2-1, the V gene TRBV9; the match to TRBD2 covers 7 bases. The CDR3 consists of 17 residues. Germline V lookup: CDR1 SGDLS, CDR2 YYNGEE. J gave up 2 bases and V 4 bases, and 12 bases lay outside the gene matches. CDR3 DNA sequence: TGTGCCAGCAGCCCGTATGGTGGGGGAGGGCCCTACAATGAGCAGTTCTTC. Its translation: CASSPYGGGGPYNEQFF.

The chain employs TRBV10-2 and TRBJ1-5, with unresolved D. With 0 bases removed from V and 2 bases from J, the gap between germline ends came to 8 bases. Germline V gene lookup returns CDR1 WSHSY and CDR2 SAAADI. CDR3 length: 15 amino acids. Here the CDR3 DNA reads TGCGCCAGCAGTGAGTCGAACGGGGGCAATCAGCCCCAGCATTTT. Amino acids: CASSESNGGNQPQHF.

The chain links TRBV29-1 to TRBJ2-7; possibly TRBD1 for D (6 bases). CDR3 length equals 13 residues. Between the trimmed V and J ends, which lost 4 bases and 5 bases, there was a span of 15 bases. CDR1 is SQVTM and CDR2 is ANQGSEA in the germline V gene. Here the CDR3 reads CSVVSGVLDEQYF. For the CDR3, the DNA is TGCAGCGTTGTGTCAGGGGTTCTGGACGAGCAGTACTTC.

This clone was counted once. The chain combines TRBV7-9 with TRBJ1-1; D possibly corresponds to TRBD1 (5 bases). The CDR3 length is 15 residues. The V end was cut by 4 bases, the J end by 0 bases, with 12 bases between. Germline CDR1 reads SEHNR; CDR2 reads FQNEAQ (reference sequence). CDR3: CASSSNRRLNTEAFF. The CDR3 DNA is TGTGCCAGCAGCTCCAACAGGAGACTGAACACTGAAGCTTTCTTT.

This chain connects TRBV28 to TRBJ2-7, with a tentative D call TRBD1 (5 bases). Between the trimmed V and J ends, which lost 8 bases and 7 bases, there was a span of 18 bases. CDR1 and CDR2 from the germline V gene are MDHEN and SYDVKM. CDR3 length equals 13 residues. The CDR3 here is CASGQGAPREQYF. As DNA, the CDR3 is TGTGCCAGCGGTCAAGGGGCGCCGAGGGAGCAGTACTTC.

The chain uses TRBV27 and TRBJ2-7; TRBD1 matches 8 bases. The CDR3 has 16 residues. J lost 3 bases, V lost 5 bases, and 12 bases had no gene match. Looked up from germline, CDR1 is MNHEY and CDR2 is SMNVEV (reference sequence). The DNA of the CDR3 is TGTGCCAGCAGTGCGACAGGACAGGGCTTCTACTACGAGCAGTACTTC. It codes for CASSATGQGFYYEQYF.

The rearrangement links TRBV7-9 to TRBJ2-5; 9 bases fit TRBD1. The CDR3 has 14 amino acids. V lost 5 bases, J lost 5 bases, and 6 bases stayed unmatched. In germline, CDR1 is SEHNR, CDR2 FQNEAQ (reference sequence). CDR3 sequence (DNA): TGTGCCAGCAGCATACAGGGGGCGAAGGAGACCCAGTACTTC. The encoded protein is CASSIQGAKETQYF.

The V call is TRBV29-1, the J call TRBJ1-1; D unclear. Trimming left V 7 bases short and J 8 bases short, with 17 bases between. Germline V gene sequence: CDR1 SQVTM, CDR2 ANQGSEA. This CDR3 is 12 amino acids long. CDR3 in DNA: TGCAGCGCTGACGCGACCTGGGCCGAAGCTTTCTTT. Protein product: CSADATWAEAFF. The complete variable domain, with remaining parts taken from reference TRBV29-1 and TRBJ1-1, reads SAVISQKPSRDICQRGTSLTIQCQVDSQVTMMFWYRQQPGQSLTLIATANQGSEATYESGFVIDKFPISRPNLTFSTLTVSNMSPEDSSIYLCSADATWAEAFFGQGTRLTVV.

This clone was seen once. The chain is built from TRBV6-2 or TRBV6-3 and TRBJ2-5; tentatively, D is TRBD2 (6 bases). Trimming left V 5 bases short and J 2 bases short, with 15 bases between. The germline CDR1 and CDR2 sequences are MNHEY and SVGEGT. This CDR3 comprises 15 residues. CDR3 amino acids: CASSDPGRGQETQYF. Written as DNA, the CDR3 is TGTGCCAGCAGTGACCCGGGACGGGGGCAAGAGACCCAGTACTTC.

The chain's CDR3 is CASSTRTGDRYEQYF. As DNA, the CDR3 is TGTGCCAGCAGCACCCGGACAGGGGACAGGTACGAGCAGTACTTC. The chain joins TRBV11-2 to TRBJ2-7; 9 nucleotides align to TRBD1. Germline V gene sequence: CDR1 SGHAT, CDR2 FQNNGV. Trimming removed 5 bases from V and 4 bases from J; junction bases left unmatched: 9. There are 15 residues in the CDR3. The whole variable domain, filled in from reference TRBV11-2 and TRBJ2-7, reads EAGVAQSPRYKIIEKRQSVAFWCNPISGHATLYWYQQILGQGPKLLIQFQNNGVVDDSQLPKDRFSAERLKGVDSTLKIQPAKLEDSAVYLCASSTRTGDRYEQYFGPGTRLTVT.

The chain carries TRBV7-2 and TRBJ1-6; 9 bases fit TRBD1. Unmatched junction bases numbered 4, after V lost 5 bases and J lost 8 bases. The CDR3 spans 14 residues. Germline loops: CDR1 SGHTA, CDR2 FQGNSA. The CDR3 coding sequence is TGTGCCAGCAGCGGTGGGACAGGGCATTCACCCCTCCACTTT. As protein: CASSGGTGHSPLHF.

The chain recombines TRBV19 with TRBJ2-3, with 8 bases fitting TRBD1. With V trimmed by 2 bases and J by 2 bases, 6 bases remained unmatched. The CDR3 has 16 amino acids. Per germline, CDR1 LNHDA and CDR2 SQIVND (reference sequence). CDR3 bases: TGTGCCAGTAGTATACTGGACAGGGAGGTCACAGATACGCAGTATTTT. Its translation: CASSILDREVTDTQYF.